These 20 T cell receptor beta chains share one sample of origin, sequenced in a study of cytomegalovirus exposure and HLA in healthy donors. The PCR ran on 60 Vbeta and 13 Jbeta primers. Measured with immunoSEQ multiplex PCR; TCRdb has only the in-frame clones, and not every one. The sample consists of approximately 30,000 clones, about three fifths of them appearing once. The specimen was PBMCs. All receptors come from a man aged 50 to 60 in good health and CMV-seropositive.

This rearrangement joins TRBV5-6 to TRBJ2-7; 10 bases are shared with TRBD2. This CDR3 is 15 amino acids long. V was clipped by 0 bases and J by 4 bases; unmatched bases: 4. Looked up from germline, CDR1 is SGHDT and CDR2 is YYEEEE. This CDR3 is CASSLGPSGGYEQYF. The CDR3, as DNA: TGTGCCAGCAGCTTGGGGCCTAGCGGGGGATACGAGCAGTACTTC.

In this sample, this clone turned up a few times. V gene TRBV9 combines with J gene TRBJ2-7; TRBD2 agrees at 7 bases. The CDR3 is 15 amino acids. The J segment lost 4 bases and the V segment lost 0 bases, leaving 7 bases of the junction unmatched. Germline CDR1 SGDLS, CDR2 YYNGEE. The CDR3: CASSVAVAGEYEQYF. In DNA, the CDR3 is TGTGCCAGCAGCGTAGCTGTAGCGGGCGAGTACGAGCAGTACTTC. Filled out from reference TRBV9 and TRBJ2-7, the complete variable domain reads DSGVTQTPKHLITATGQRVTLRCSPRSGDLSVYWYQQSLDQGLQFLIQYYNGEERAKGNILERFSAQQFPDLHSELNLSSLELGDSALYFCASSVAVAGEYEQYFGPGTRLTVT.

The chain couples TRBV12-2 to TRBJ2-7; TRBD2 is the table's D call, not checked against the DNA. TRBV12-2 is tagged as a pseudogene. The length of the CDR3 is 15 residues. The CDR3 loop reads CASRVRAGGLYEQYF. The CDR3 DNA sequence: TGTGCAAGTCGCGTTCGAGCGGGGGGATTATACGAGCAGTACTTC.

This rearrangement joins TRBV7-9 to TRBJ1-1; D possibly corresponds to TRBD1 (5 bases). This CDR3 is 15 amino acids long. Germline values: CDR1 SEHNR, CDR2 FQNEAQ (reference sequence). Trimming removed 0 bases from V and 1 base from J, with 9 bases in between. CDR3 region: CASSLASQGNTEAFF. As DNA, the CDR3 is TGTGCCAGCAGCTTAGCGAGTCAGGGGAACACTGAAGCTTTCTTT.

The chain links TRBV10-1 to TRBJ2-7, with 9 bases matching TRBD1. Germline CDR1 WNHNN, CDR2 SYGVQD (reference sequence). This CDR3 has 13 residues. With 6 bases clipped from V and 5 bases from J, the junction kept 5 bases outside the gene matches. The CDR3 DNA sequence: TGCGCCAGCAGCGGGACAGGGTTCGACGAGCAGTACTTC. Its translation: CASSGTGFDEQYF.

This clone occurred a few times. The chain uses TRBV5-4 and TRBJ2-1; TRBD1 matches at 7 bases. Germline CDR1 SGHNT, CDR2 YYREEE (reference sequence). The CDR3 contains 15 residues. V shed 4 bases and J 7 bases; nucleotides not matched to a gene: 11. The CDR3 loop is CASSPRSGQRNEQFF. CDR3 nucleotides: TGTGCCAGCAGCCCCAGATCGGGACAGAGGAATGAGCAGTTCTTC.

The chain joins TRBV5-6 to TRBJ2-7, with 7 bases fitting TRBD2. With V trimmed by 5 bases and J by 6 bases, 5 bases remained unmatched. Germline-derived CDR1 and CDR2 are SGHDT and YYEEEE. The CDR3 length is 12 residues. The CDR3 DNA reads TGTGCCAGCAGTCAGGGAGGGATCGAGCAGTACTTC. Its protein product is CASSQGGIEQYF. Full variable domain (outside the CDR3, taken from reference TRBV5-6 and TRBJ2-7): DAGVTQSPTHLIKTRGQQVTLRCSPKSGHDTVSWYQQALGQGPQFIFQYYEEEERQRGNFPDRFSGHQFPNYSSELNVNALLLGDSALYLCASSQGGIEQYFGPGTRLTVT.

The rearrangement links TRBV30 to TRBJ1-2; D is unclear. The germline V gene has CDR1 GTSNPN and CDR2 SVGIG (reference sequence). Deletions cut 6 bases from V and 8 bases from J, with 7 bases between. The CDR3 is 9 residues long. The CDR3 DNA reads as TGTGCCTGCCTACAGGGCTACACCTTC. The encoded protein is CACLQGYTF.

The V gene is TRBV2, the J gene TRBJ2-7; 11 nucleotides align to TRBD2. Losses at the gene ends were 4 bases for V and 0 bases for J; bases not matched to a gene: 8. CDR1 is SNHLY and CDR2 is FYNNEI in the germline V gene. The CDR3 sequence is 17 residues long. The CDR3 DNA reads as TGTGCCAGCAGTGTGAGTAGCGGGAGGGTAAGCTCCTACGAGCAGTACTTC. Amino acid sequence: CASSVSSGRVSSYEQYF.

The DNA of the CDR3 is TGTGCCAGCAGCTTAGGAAGCAGGGGAAGAGGAAATGAGCAGTTCTTC. Translating gives CASSLGSRGRGNEQFF. This rearrangement joins TRBV5-6 to TRBJ2-1, with D possibly TRBD1 on 6 matching bases. The CDR3 is made up of 16 amino acids. Germline lookup yields CDR1 SGHDT and CDR2 YYEEEE. V lost 2 bases and J lost 7, with 19 bases in between.

The rearrangement links TRBV29-1 to TRBJ2-1, with 8 bases fitting TRBD2. The ends lost 5 bases at V and 2 bases at J; junction bases unmatched: 2. CDR1 and CDR2 (germline): SQVTM, ANQGSEA. This CDR3 has 13 amino acids. The CDR3 DNA is TGCAGCGTTCGGCGGGGGGCCTACAATGAGCAGTTCTTC. Amino acids: CSVRRGAYNEQFF.

The chain has TRBV30 and TRBJ2-7; D remains unclear. Germline V gene sequence: CDR1 GTSNPN, CDR2 SVGIG (reference sequence). V dropped 4 bases and J dropped 4 bases, with 8 bases sitting between them. This CDR3 has 11 residues. In DNA form, the CDR3 reads TGTGCCTGGAAGCTGAGGTACGAGCAGTACTTC. Amino acids: CAWKLRYEQYF.

The chain is built from TRBV4-1 and TRBJ2-1; TRBD2 matches at 12 bases. Germline CDR1 and CDR2: MGHRA and YSYEKL. CDR3 length: 17 amino acids. V dropped 1 base and J dropped 6; count of bases not matched to a gene: 7. The CDR3 loop is CASSQGLLAGGSNEQFF. The CDR3 nucleotides are TGCGCCAGCAGCCAAGGACTACTAGCGGGGGGCTCCAATGAGCAGTTCTTC.

This clone was recorded a few times. The chain employs TRBV29-1 and TRBJ2-7, with 11 bases matching TRBD1. The V and J ends lost 7 bases and 6 bases, in that order; junction bases with no gene match: 8. The CDR3 extends over 13 amino acids. Germline CDR1 and CDR2: SQVTM and ANQGSEA. CDR3 region: CSAAGQGAGEQYF. DNA for the CDR3: TGCAGCGCGGCCGGACAGGGGGCAGGCGAGCAGTACTTC.

This chain joins TRBV29-1 and TRBJ2-3; no definite D call. There are 12 residues in the CDR3. Trimming removed 4 bases at V and 3 bases at J, with 8 bases between. Germline V gene sequence: CDR1 SQVTM, CDR2 ANQGSEA. DNA of the CDR3: TGCAGCGTTGGGGCTACGACAGATACGCAGTATTTT. Amino acids: CSVGATTDTQYF.

This clone was recorded once. The chain employs TRBV30 and TRBJ1-2; D gene unclear. Trimming pared 4 bases from V and 7 bases from J, leaving 10 bases between. The germline gives CDR1 GTSNPN, CDR2 SVGIG (reference sequence). The CDR3 consists of 11 residues. The CDR3 spells CAWTASGGYTF. The CDR3, as DNA: TGTGCCTGGACGGCCTCGGGTGGCTACACCTTC.

CDR3 amino acids: CASGPGQYGYTF. The CDR3 region has the DNA TGTGCCAGCGGCCCAGGTCAATATGGCTACACCTTC. The chain uses TRBV6-5 and TRBJ1-2; no reliable D call. The V gene's germline CDR1 is MNHEY and CDR2 SVGAGI. Trimming left V 8 bases short and J 5 bases short, with 12 bases between. CDR3 length equals 12 residues.

The genes are TRBV21-1 and TRBJ1-5; TRBD1, as called in the table, went unchecked against the DNA. TRBV21-1 is assigned pseudogene status. The CDR3 is made up of 16 amino acids. The chain's CDR3 is CASSKRRAGPNQPQHF. CDR3 nucleotides: TGTGCCAGCAGCAAAAGGCGTGCAGGGCCGAATCAGCCCCAGCATTTT.

J is TRBJ2-5 and V is TRBV6-5; no firm D call. V dropped 5 bases and J dropped 5 bases, with 12 bases sitting between them. The CDR3 runs 13 residues. Looked up from germline, CDR1 is MNHEY and CDR2 is SVGAGI. CDR3 nucleotide sequence: TGTGCCAGCAGTAAAACCATCCGGGAGACCCAGTACTTC. Encoded protein: CASSKTIRETQYF.

This chain connects TRBV29-1 to TRBJ1-2, with 7 bases fitting TRBD1. V shed 5 bases and J 3 bases; nucleotides not matched to a gene: 6. The CDR3 has 13 residues. Germline V gives CDR1 SQVTM, CDR2 ANQGSEA. CDR3 in DNA: TGCAGCGTTCTAAAGGGGGCCGACTATGGCTACACCTTC. Encoded protein: CSVLKGADYGYTF.